These 30 T cell receptor beta chains share one sample of origin, sequenced in a study of OX40 agonist ivuxolimab in advanced cancers. Assay used: immunoSEQ multiplex PCR; TCRdb lists only in-frame clones, some missing. The table lists 40,000 to 55,000 clones, approximately 92% of them singletons, with over 20% in the top ten. This specimen consisted of CD4+ or CD8+ T cells sorted from blood, obtained in a trial of the OX40 agonist ivuxolimab. These receptors all come from an adult with an advanced solid tumor such as melanoma, head and neck, liver or kidney cancer.

The chain employs TRBV7-9 and TRBJ2-1; 11 bases line up with TRBD2. Looked up from germline, CDR1 is SEHNR and CDR2 is FQNEAQ (reference sequence). Germline trimming cut 3 bases from V and 9 bases from J; bases unmatched to any gene: 7. The CDR3 consists of 15 residues. This CDR3 is CASSFLAGGVPEQFF. In DNA form, the CDR3 reads TGTGCCAGCAGCTTCCTAGCGGGAGGTGTTCCTGAGCAGTTCTTC.

J is TRBJ1-3 and V is TRBV29-1; D is uncertain. V was clipped by 2 bases and J by 6 bases, with 5 bases between them. The CDR3 covers 11 residues. Germline V gene lookup returns CDR1 SQVTM and CDR2 ANQGSEA. The CDR3 DNA sequence: TGCAGCGTTGAAAAAATAAACACCATATATTTT. Its protein is CSVEKINTIYF.

This rearrangement joins TRBV11-2 to TRBJ2-1; no firm D call. Trimming cost V 6 bases and J 9 bases, with 12 bases left between them. CDR1 is SGHAT, CDR2 FQNNGV, per germline. The CDR3 covers 12 residues. CDR3 sequence (DNA): TGTGCCAGCAGACTACGGGTGGGTGAGCAGTTCTTC. Its translation is CASRLRVGEQFF.

This chain joins TRBV6-6 and TRBJ2-7, with D tentatively TRBD1 (6 bases). Germline lookup yields CDR1 MNHNY and CDR2 SVGAGI (reference sequence). The CDR3 consists of 14 residues. The V end lost 6 bases, the J end lost 3 bases, and 15 bases lay between the germline ends. The CDR3 sequence is CASSERQVYYEQYF. In DNA form, the CDR3 reads TGTGCCAGCAGCGAGCGACAGGTCTACTACGAGCAGTACTTC.

V gene TRBV28 combines with J gene TRBJ2-7, with 8 positions matching TRBD1. The CDR3 has 15 residues. Unmatched junction bases numbered 12, after V lost 11 bases and J lost 0 bases. The germline V gene has CDR1 MDHEN and CDR2 SYDVKM. CDR3 nucleotides: TGTGCCCACACGGCGGACAGGGCCAGCTCCTACGAGCAGTACTTC. It encodes CAHTADRASSYEQYF.

The rearrangement links TRBV11-3 to TRBJ2-3; no clear D gene. Looked up from germline, CDR1 is SGHNT and CDR2 is YENEEA. The CDR3 length is 14 residues. The V end was cut by 3 bases, the J end by 0 bases, with 7 bases between. CDR3 DNA sequence: TGTGCCAGCAGCTTCCGCCACAGCACAGATACGCAGTATTTT. As protein: CASSFRHSTDTQYF. The full variable domain, its missing parts supplied by reference TRBV11-3 and TRBJ2-3, is EAGVVQSPRYKIIEKKQPVAFWCNPISGHNTLYWYLQNLGQGPELLIRYENEEAVDDSQLPKDRFSAERLKGVDSTLKIQPAELGDSAVYLCASSFRHSTDTQYFGPGTRLTVL.

The chain uses TRBV27 and TRBJ2-5; D perhaps matches TRBD1 (6 bases). This CDR3 is built from 15 residues. Germline loops: CDR1 MNHEY, CDR2 SMNVEV (reference sequence). Trimming took 6 bases from V and 5 from J, leaving 19 bases between them. CDR3 protein: CASSPLGGEVETQYF. CDR3 DNA: TGTGCCAGCAGCCCGCTAGGGGGTGAGGTGGAGACCCAGTACTTC.

V is TRBV5-1 and J is TRBJ2-1; 7 bases map to TRBD2. This CDR3 is built from 16 residues. Germline V gene lookup returns CDR1 SGHRS and CDR2 YFSETQ. V dropped 4 bases and J dropped 0; count of bases not matched to a gene: 7. CDR3 loop: CASSPWGGSSYNEQFF. CDR3 bases: TGCGCCAGCAGCCCCTGGGGCGGGAGCTCCTACAATGAGCAGTTCTTC.

The J gene is TRBJ2-1, the V gene TRBV19; no clear D. The germline CDR1 and CDR2 sequences are LNHDA and SQIVND (reference sequence). CDR3 length: 15 residues. Trimming took off 0 bases at V and 3 bases at J, with 9 bases between the two ends. CDR3 nucleotides: TGTGCCAGTAGTATAGATTTATCCAGCTACAATGAGCAGTTCTTC. Translating gives CASSIDLSSYNEQFF.

This clone occurred once. J is TRBJ1-4 and V is TRBV5-1; weak D call: TRBD1 (5 bases). Trimming took off 2 bases at V and 2 bases at J, with 13 bases between the two ends. CDR1 is SGHRS, CDR2 YFSETQ, per germline. This CDR3 contains 16 residues. The CDR3 sequence is CASSFHQGGTNEKLFF. In nucleotides, the CDR3 is TGCGCCAGCAGCTTTCATCAGGGAGGCACTAATGAAAAACTGTTTTTT.

V usage is TRBV27 and J usage is TRBJ1-6; D is uncertain. V lost 3 bases to trimming and J lost 9 bases, with 9 bases between them. In germline, CDR1 is MNHEY, CDR2 SMNVEV (reference sequence). The CDR3 is 13 residues long. For the CDR3, the DNA is TGTGCCAGCAGTTTGGAGGAACGTTCACCCCTCCACTTT. Its translation is CASSLEERSPLHF.

The chain uses TRBV7-9 and TRBJ2-7, with no clear D. The CDR3 loop spans 12 amino acids. Trimming stripped 0 bases from V and 13 bases from J, with 13 bases between. In germline, CDR1 is SEHNR, CDR2 FQNEAQ (reference sequence). The CDR3 nucleotides are TGTGCCAGCAGCTTAGCGCACTTCCCTACCTACTTC. Residues: CASSLAHFPTYF.

V usage is TRBV6-5 and J usage is TRBJ2-1; D is unclear. Trimming stripped 2 bases from V and 2 bases from J, with 4 bases between. The CDR3 extends over 13 amino acids. CDR1 is MNHEY and CDR2 is SVGAGI in the germline V gene. In DNA, the CDR3 is TGTGCCAGCAGTTACGACACCTACAATGAGCAGTTCTTC. It yields the protein CASSYDTYNEQFF.

This rearrangement joins TRBV9 to TRBJ2-7; D gene uncertain. Germline CDR1 and CDR2: SGDLS and YYNGEE. CDR3 length: 14 residues. V lost 0 bases to trimming and J lost 3 bases, with 10 bases between them. CDR3 residues: CASSVGGEDYEQYF. In DNA form, the CDR3 reads TGTGCCAGCAGCGTAGGTGGTGAGGACTACGAGCAGTACTTC.

The chain couples TRBV4-3 to TRBJ2-7, with D possibly being TRBD1 (5 bases). This CDR3 has 13 residues. Germline CDR1 and CDR2: LGHNA and YSLEER. The germline V and J ends were trimmed by 4 bases and 3 bases, with 10 bases remaining between them. The chain's CDR3 is CASSLRQNYEQYF. The CDR3 DNA sequence: TGCGCCAGCAGCCTTAGACAGAACTACGAGCAGTACTTC.

J is TRBJ2-7 and V is TRBV28, with no clear D. Germline V gene lookup returns CDR1 MDHEN and CDR2 SYDVKM. V was shortened by 6 bases and J by 2 bases, with 14 bases between the two germline ends. This CDR3 is built from 14 residues. The CDR3 is CASSPGWVAYEQYF. The DNA of the CDR3 is TGTGCCAGCAGCCCCGGCTGGGTCGCCTACGAGCAGTACTTC.

This CDR3 reads CASVRTGATPYEQYF. CDR3 coding DNA: TGTGCCAGCGTGAGGACAGGGGCCACCCCCTACGAGCAGTACTTC. V usage is TRBV7-8 and J usage is TRBJ2-7; 9 bases are shared with TRBD1. The CDR3 has 15 residues. The V gene's germline CDR1 is SGHVS and CDR2 FQNEAQ. V lost 8 bases to trimming and J lost 2 bases; unmatched junction nucleotides: 10.

The gene calls are TRBV14 and TRBJ2-5; D gene ambiguous. Per germline, CDR1 SGHDN and CDR2 FVKESK. Trimming removed 0 bases from V and 5 bases from J, with 13 bases in between. The CDR3 has 15 residues. This CDR3 is CASSQDLKGLETQYF. The CDR3 nucleotides read TGTGCCAGCAGCCAAGATCTGAAGGGTTTGGAGACCCAGTACTTC.

The chain has TRBV28 and TRBJ2-7, with D perhaps TRBD1 or TRBD2 (7 bases each). The CDR3 extends over 14 amino acids. CDR1 and CDR2 (germline): MDHEN, SYDVKM. Trimming cost V 4 bases and J 2 bases, with 12 bases left between them. CDR3 protein: CASSSRGGTYEQYF. Written as DNA, the CDR3 is TGTGCCAGCAGTTCCAGGGGGGGGACCTACGAGCAGTACTTC.

This chain uses TRBV4-3 with TRBJ2-7; TRBD2 aligns across 11 bases. Trimming removed 1 base from V and 8 bases from J; junction bases left unmatched: 10. The CDR3 covers 16 residues. The germline V gene has CDR1 LGHNA and CDR2 YSLEER. The CDR3: CASSQGLAGNLMKQYF. For the CDR3, the DNA is TGCGCCAGCAGCCAAGGACTAGCGGGGAACCTTATGAAGCAGTACTTC.

The chain uses TRBV7-8 and TRBJ2-7, with TRBD2 matching over 9 bases. The CDR3 sequence is 13 residues long. The J segment lost 4 bases and the V segment lost 5 bases, leaving 3 bases of the junction unmatched. Germline CDR1 is SGHVS and CDR2 is FQNEAQ. For the CDR3, the DNA is TGTGCCAGCAGCCCGAGCGGGAGGTACGAGCAGTACTTC. This encodes CASSPSGRYEQYF.

This chain connects TRBV4-3 to TRBJ2-7, with a possible D match to TRBD2 (5 bases). Per germline, CDR1 LGHNA and CDR2 YSLEER. Trimming removed 1 base from V and 0 bases from J, with 7 bases in between. The CDR3 has 14 residues. CDR3: CASSQVRDSYEQYF. The CDR3 nucleotides read TGCGCCAGCAGCCAAGTCCGGGACTCCTACGAGCAGTACTTC.

The rearrangement links TRBV14 to TRBJ2-2; D perhaps matches TRBD2 (5 bases). From germline, CDR1 is SGHDN and CDR2 FVKESK. The V end was cut by 0 bases, the J end by 0 bases, with 11 bases between. The CDR3 is 17 residues long. The CDR3: CASSQDLWTSNTGELFF. Written as DNA, the CDR3 is TGTGCCAGCAGCCAAGATCTCTGGACTTCGAACACCGGGGAGCTGTTTTTT.

This chain connects TRBV4-3 to TRBJ2-7; no clear D. The germline CDR1 and CDR2 sequences are LGHNA and YSLEER. The CDR3 extends over 15 amino acids. V was clipped by 0 bases and J by 0 bases, with 9 bases between them. In nucleotides, the CDR3 is TGCGCCAGCAGCCAAGACTGGTCGTTCTCCTACGAGCAGTACTTC. Amino acid sequence: CASSQDWSFSYEQYF.

The rearrangement joins TRBV11-2 to TRBJ2-2; TRBD2 matches 14 bases. CDR3 length: 18 amino acids. Germline-derived CDR1 and CDR2 are SGHAT and FQNNGV. The V and J ends lost 5 bases and 5 bases, in that order; junction bases with no gene match: 10. The CDR3: CASSPGGTSGSWTGELFF. CDR3 sequence (DNA): TGTGCCAGCAGCCCAGGGGGGACTAGCGGGAGCTGGACCGGGGAGCTGTTTTTT.

The chain uses TRBV2 and TRBJ2-7; D is perhaps TRBD1 or TRBD2 (5 bases each). V was pared by 7 bases and J by 7 bases, with 17 bases between. This CDR3 contains 13 residues. Per the germline V gene, CDR1 is SNHLY and CDR2 is FYNNEI. CDR3 protein: CASISAGTGEQYF. CDR3 bases: TGTGCCAGCATCTCGGCCGGGACGGGAGAGCAGTACTTC.

J is TRBJ2-7 and V is TRBV7-2; D is undetermined. The CDR3 loop spans 14 amino acids. The V gene lost 2 bases and the J gene lost 0 bases, with 8 bases spanning the gap. CDR1 SGHTA and CDR2 FQGNSA come from the germline V gene. CDR3 DNA sequence: TGTGCCAGCAGCTTAATGTCCCCCTCCTACGAGCAGTACTTC. Its translation: CASSLMSPSYEQYF.

The V gene is TRBV25-1, the J gene TRBJ2-2; possibly TRBD1 for D (5 bases). CDR1 and CDR2 from the germline V gene are MGHDK and SYGVNS. V was clipped by 1 base and J by 7 bases, with 13 bases between them. The CDR3 has 15 amino acids. The CDR3 region has the DNA TGTGCCAGCAGTGAATTTGGGGCCCGGGTCGGGGAGCTGTTTTTT. Its protein product is CASSEFGARVGELFF.

The table lists this clone with a few counts. V and J are TRBV15 and TRBJ2-3; D may be TRBD1 or TRBD2 (5 bases each). The length of the CDR3 is 14 residues. V dropped 0 bases and J dropped 6 bases, with 10 bases sitting between them. Germline CDR1 is LNHNV and CDR2 is YYDKDF (reference sequence). CDR3 residues: CATSRDRWGDTQYF. The CDR3 DNA is TGTGCCACCAGCAGAGATAGGTGGGGGGATACGCAGTATTTT.

This chain links TRBV5-4 with TRBJ1-1; D is possibly TRBD1 (5 bases). CDR1 and CDR2 from the germline V gene are SGHNT and YYREEE (reference sequence). The CDR3 is 14 residues long. Trimming stripped 2 bases from V and 5 bases from J, with 13 bases between. As DNA, the CDR3 is TGTGCCAGCAGCTTCGGGACTGGGGGAACTGAAGCTTTCTTT. Amino acid sequence: CASSFGTGGTEAFF.